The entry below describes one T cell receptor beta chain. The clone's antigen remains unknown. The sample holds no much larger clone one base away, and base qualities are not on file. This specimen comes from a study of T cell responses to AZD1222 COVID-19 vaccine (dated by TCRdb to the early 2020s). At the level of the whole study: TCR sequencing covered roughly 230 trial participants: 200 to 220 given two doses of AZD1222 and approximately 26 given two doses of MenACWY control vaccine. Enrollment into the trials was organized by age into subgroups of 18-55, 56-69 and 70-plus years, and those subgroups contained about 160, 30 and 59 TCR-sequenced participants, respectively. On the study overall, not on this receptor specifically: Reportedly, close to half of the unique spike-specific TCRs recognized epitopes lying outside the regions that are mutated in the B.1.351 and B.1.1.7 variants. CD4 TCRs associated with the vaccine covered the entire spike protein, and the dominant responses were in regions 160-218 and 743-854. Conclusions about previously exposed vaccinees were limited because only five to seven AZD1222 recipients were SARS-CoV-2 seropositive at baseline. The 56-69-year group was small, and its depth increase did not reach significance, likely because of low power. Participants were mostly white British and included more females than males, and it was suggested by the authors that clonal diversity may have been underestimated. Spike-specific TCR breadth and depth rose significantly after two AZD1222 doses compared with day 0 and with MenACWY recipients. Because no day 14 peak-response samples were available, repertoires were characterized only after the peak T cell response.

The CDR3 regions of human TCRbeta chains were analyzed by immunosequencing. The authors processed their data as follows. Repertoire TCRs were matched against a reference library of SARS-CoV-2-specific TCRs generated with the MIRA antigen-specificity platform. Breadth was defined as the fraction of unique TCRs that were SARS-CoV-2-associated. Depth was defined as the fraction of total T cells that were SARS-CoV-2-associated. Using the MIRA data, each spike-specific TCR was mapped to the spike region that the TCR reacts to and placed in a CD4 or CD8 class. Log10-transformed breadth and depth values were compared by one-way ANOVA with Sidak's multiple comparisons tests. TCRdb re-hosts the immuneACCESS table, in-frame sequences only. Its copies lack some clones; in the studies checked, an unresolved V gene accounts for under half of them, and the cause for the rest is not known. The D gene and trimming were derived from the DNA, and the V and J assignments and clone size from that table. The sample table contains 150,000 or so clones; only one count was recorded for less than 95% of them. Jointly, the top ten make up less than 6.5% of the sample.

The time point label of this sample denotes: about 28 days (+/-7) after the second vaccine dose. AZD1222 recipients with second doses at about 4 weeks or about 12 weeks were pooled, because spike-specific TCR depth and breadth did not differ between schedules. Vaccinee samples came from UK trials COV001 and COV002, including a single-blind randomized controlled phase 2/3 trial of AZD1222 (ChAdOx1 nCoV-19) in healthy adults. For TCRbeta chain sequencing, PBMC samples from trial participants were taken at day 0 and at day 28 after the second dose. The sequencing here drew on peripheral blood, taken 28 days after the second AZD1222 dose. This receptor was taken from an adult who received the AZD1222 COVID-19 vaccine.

The CDR3 reads CATGLSENQPQHF. In nucleotide form, the sequence is TGTGCCACAGGGCTGTCAGAAAATCAGCCCCAGCATTTT. The chain was built from TRBV28 and TRBJ1-5; matching of 5 bases hints at TRBD1 as the D gene. V drops 10 bases and J drops 4 bases, leaving 14 bases in between. CDR3 length: 13 amino acids, cysteine to phenylalanine. CDR3 DNA only is kept here, 39 bases in frame from base 1. Looking up the germline V gene yields CDR1 MDHEN and CDR2 SYDVKM.